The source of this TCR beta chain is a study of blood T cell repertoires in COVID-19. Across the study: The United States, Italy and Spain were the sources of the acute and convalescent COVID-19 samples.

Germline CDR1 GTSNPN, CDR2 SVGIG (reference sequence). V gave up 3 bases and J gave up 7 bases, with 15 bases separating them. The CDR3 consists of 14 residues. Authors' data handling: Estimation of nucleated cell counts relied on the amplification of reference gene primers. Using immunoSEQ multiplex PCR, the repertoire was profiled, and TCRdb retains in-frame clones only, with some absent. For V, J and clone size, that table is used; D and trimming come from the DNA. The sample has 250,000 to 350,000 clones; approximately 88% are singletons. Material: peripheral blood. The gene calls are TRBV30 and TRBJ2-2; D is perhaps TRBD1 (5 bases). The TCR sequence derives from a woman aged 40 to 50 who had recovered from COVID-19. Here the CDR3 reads CAWSGQGRIGELFF. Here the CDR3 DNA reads TGTGCCTGGAGCGGTCAGGGAAGGATCGGGGAGCTGTTTTTT.